One sample yielded the 18 T cell receptor beta chains listed below, sequenced in a study of control samples from healthy donors and cancer patients. TCRdb keeps only in-frame clones here, not all; method: immunoSEQ multiplex PCR. Of about 110,000 clones listed, approximately 84% are singletons. The specimen was blood. Receptors originate from a man between 18 and 29 years old in good health.

In DNA, the CDR3 is TGTGCCAGCGCCCGACAGGGGGCAGGATCACCCCTCCACTTT. It yields the protein CASARQGAGSPLHF. The chain combines TRBV27 with TRBJ1-6; 10 nucleotides line up with TRBD1. Germline V gene lookup returns CDR1 MNHEY and CDR2 SMNVEV (reference sequence). The ends lost 8 bases at V and 10 bases at J; junction bases unmatched: 8. This CDR3 spans 14 amino acids.

The CDR3 DNA reads as TGTGCCAGCAGTTTCGGAGGGTCCAATGAGCAGTTCTTC. Protein sequence: CASSFGGSNEQFF. This chain connects TRBV12-3 or TRBV12-4 to TRBJ2-1; D possibly corresponds to TRBD2 (6 bases). This CDR3 region has 13 residues. Trimming removed 3 bases at V and 6 bases at J, with 9 bases between.

The V gene is TRBV24-1, the J gene TRBJ2-3, with D tentatively TRBD1 (7 bases). The CDR3 runs 15 residues. The V end lost 11 bases, the J end lost 5 bases, and 22 bases lay between the germline ends. Germline CDR1 reads KGHDR; CDR2 reads SFDVKD. CDR3 amino acids: CAISSGQVGGDTQYF. The CDR3 DNA reads as TGTGCCATCTCTTCCGGACAGGTCGGGGGAGATACGCAGTATTTT.

The CDR3 DNA sequence: TGTGCCAGCGCCGGGAACAGGGCAACCCAAGAGACCCAGTACTTC. It encodes CASAGNRATQETQYF. J is TRBJ2-5 and V is TRBV7-2, with D possibly TRBD1 on 6 matching bases. This CDR3 is 15 amino acids long. The V end lost 8 bases, the J end lost 1 base, and 17 bases lay between the germline ends. Germline lookup yields CDR1 SGHTA and CDR2 FQGNSA. Full variable domain (outside the CDR3, taken from reference TRBV7-2 and TRBJ2-5): GAGVSQSPSNKVTEKGKDVELRCDPISGHTALYWYRQSLGQGLEFLIYFQGNSAPDKSGLPSDRFSAERTGGSVSTLTIQRTQQEDSAVYLCASAGNRATQETQYFGPGTRLLVL.

The chain recombines TRBV12-3 or TRBV12-4 with TRBJ1-5; D ambiguous. V lost 5 bases and J lost 12, with 11 bases in between. This CDR3 is 11 amino acids long. The CDR3 nucleotides are TGTGCCAGCAGTGAAGGACCTGGCCAGCATTTT. Amino acid sequence: CASSEGPGQHF.

This rearrangement joins TRBV6-1 to TRBJ2-1; weak D call: TRBD2 (6 bases). The CDR3 is 18 amino acids. With 1 base removed from V and 8 bases from J, the gap between germline ends came to 24 bases. Per the germline V gene, CDR1 is MNHNS and CDR2 is SASEGT. The chain's CDR3 is CASSEGGDRGRILDEQFF. CDR3 nucleotide sequence: TGTGCCAGCAGTGAAGGGGGGGATAGGGGACGGATTTTGGATGAGCAGTTCTTC.

The chain is built from TRBV3-1 (or the pseudogene TRBV3-2) and TRBJ2-1, with 9 bases lining up with TRBD2. The CDR3 loop spans 19 amino acids. The V gene end was trimmed by 4 bases and the J gene end by 9 bases; junction bases not matched to a gene: 22. The germline gives CDR1 LGHDT, CDR2 YNNKEL (reference sequence). The CDR3 sequence is CASSPREVWRGGRGGEQFF. The CDR3 DNA reads as TGTGCCAGCAGCCCCCGGGAGGTCTGGCGGGGGGGCCGGGGTGGTGAGCAGTTCTTC.

J is TRBJ1-5 and V is TRBV12-3 or TRBV12-4; 7 nucleotides match TRBD1. The CDR3 is made up of 13 amino acids. J was trimmed by 7 bases and V by 6 bases; bases with no gene match: 6. CDR3 in DNA: TGTGCCAGCAGGATGGGACAGTGGCAGCCCCAGCATTTT. Its protein product is CASRMGQWQPQHF.

The V gene is TRBV28, the J gene TRBJ2-4; perhaps TRBD1 as D (7 bases). This CDR3 has 11 residues. In germline, CDR1 is MDHEN, CDR2 SYDVKM. Trimming left V 10 bases short and J 6 bases short, with 10 bases between. The CDR3 DNA sequence: TGTGCCACAGGGGGAGGAAACATTCAGTACTTC. Its protein is CATGGGNIQYF.

In this sample, this clone turned up many times. The chain uses TRBV30 and TRBJ1-2; the match to TRBD1 covers 7 bases. J lost 8 bases, V lost 4 bases, and 7 bases had no gene match. Looked up from germline, CDR1 is GTSNPN and CDR2 is SVGIG (reference sequence). The CDR3 runs to 12 residues. The CDR3 loop reads CAWTRDRDGYTF. CDR3 bases: TGTGCCTGGACCCGGGACAGAGACGGCTACACCTTC.

The V call is TRBV7-2, the J call TRBJ2-7, with a weak D call TRBD2 (5 bases). With 1 base removed from V and 1 base from J, the gap between germline ends came to 8 bases. CDR3 length equals 14 residues. In germline, CDR1 is SGHTA, CDR2 FQGNSA. The CDR3 loop reads CASSLERTSYEQYF. The CDR3 DNA sequence: TGTGCCAGCAGCTTAGAACGGACTTCCTACGAGCAGTACTTC.

The CDR3 is CASSGGTVRVGASGNTIYF. The CDR3, as DNA: TGTGCCAGCAGCGGCGGGACAGTAAGGGTTGGGGCCTCTGGAAACACCATATATTTT. This sequence joins TRBV5-5 and TRBJ1-3; 7 nucleotides line up with TRBD1. The CDR3 has 19 amino acids. The V gene's germline CDR1 is SGHKS and CDR2 YYEKEE (reference sequence). Losses at the gene ends were 4 bases for V and 0 bases for J; bases not matched to a gene: 16.

The rearrangement joins TRBV12-2 to TRBJ2-7; the D call of TRBD2 is as the table states it, not checked on the DNA. TRBV12-2 counts as a pseudogene. The length of the CDR3 is 15 residues. The CDR3 DNA sequence: TGTGCAAGTCGCTTAGGAGTGCTAGAGGGCTACGAGCAGTACTTC. Protein sequence: CASRLGVLEGYEQYF.

The count of this clone is one. The gene calls are TRBV11-1 and TRBJ2-7; D is unclear. CDR3 length: 14 amino acids. V was cut by 5 bases and J by 2 bases, with 13 bases left in between. CDR1 SGHAT and CDR2 FQDESV come from the germline V gene (reference sequence). DNA for the CDR3: TGTGCCAGCAGCCGAAATCGGCAACCCTACGAGCAGTACGTC. It codes for CASSRNRQPYEQYV.

This clone has more than one count but fewer than ten. The chain uses TRBV5-1 and TRBJ1-6; D gene uncertain. Germline CDR1 and CDR2: SGHRS and YFSETQ. V shed 0 bases and J shed 8 bases, with 3 bases lying between them. There are 12 residues in the CDR3. CDR3 in amino acids: CASSLGDSPLHF. For the CDR3, the DNA is TGCGCCAGCAGCTTGGGGGATTCACCCCTCCACTTT.

The chain carries TRBV2 and TRBJ1-1; D not resolved. CDR3 size: 15 residues. The V end lost 7 bases, the J end lost 2 bases, and 17 bases lay between the germline ends. Germline-derived CDR1 and CDR2 are SNHLY and FYNNEI. In nucleotides, the CDR3 is TGTGCCAGCAAGAAGGATTGGGCAGGTAACACTGAAGCTTTCTTT. It is translated as CASKKDWAGNTEAFF. The whole variable domain, filled in from reference TRBV2 and TRBJ1-1, reads EPEVTQTPSHQVTQMGQEVILRCVPISNHLYFYWYRQILGQKVEFLVSFYNNEISEKSEIFDDQFSVERPDGSNFTLKIRSTKLEDSAMYFCASKKDWAGNTEAFFGQGTRLTVV.

The chain recombines TRBV18 with TRBJ1-3; 11 nucleotides align to TRBD1. This CDR3 has 17 amino acids. Losses at the gene ends were 2 bases for V and 1 base for J; bases not matched to a gene: 4. Germline V gives CDR1 KGHSH, CDR2 LQKENI. CDR3 DNA: TGTGCCAGCTCACCAATCGGACAGGGGGCTTCTGGAAACACCATATATTTT. Its protein product is CASSPIGQGASGNTIYF.

The count of this clone is one. The rearrangement uses TRBV28 and TRBJ1-2; D is uncertain. The germline V and J ends were trimmed by 8 bases and 8 bases, with 12 bases remaining between them. CDR3 length: 11 amino acids. The germline V gene encodes CDR1 MDHEN and CDR2 SYDVKM. DNA of the CDR3: TGTGCCAGCGACGGCCGGAGGGGCTACACCTTC. Translating it yields CASDGRRGYTF.